The 9 T cell receptor beta chains below come from one sample, sequenced in a study of tumor-infiltrating lymphocytes in oesophageal squamous cell carcinoma. Via MiXCR, TCRdb re-called the PCR reads, giving one row per CDR3 protein. The sample lists roughly 14,000 distinct CDR3 sequences, roughly half occurring once. Source material: blood. These receptors originate from a male donor with esophageal squamous cell carcinoma.

The chain carries TRBV25-1 and TRBJ2-1; D gene ambiguous. Trimming took off 4 bases at V and 12 bases at J, with 16 bases between the two ends. The CDR3 loop spans 13 amino acids. Germline CDR1 MGHDK, CDR2 SYGVNS. CDR3 loop: CASSGHFTDTQFF. DNA for the CDR3: TGTGCCAGCAGTGGACATTTCACAGATACGCAGTTCTTC.

This clonotype was counted ten times or more. J is TRBJ2-1 and V is TRBV5-1; 13 nucleotides line up with TRBD2. V lost 1 base and J lost 1; bases outside the gene matches: 2. CDR1 and CDR2 from the germline V gene are SGHRS and YFSETQ. The CDR3 runs to 17 residues. The CDR3: CASSLRTSGSSYNEQFF. CDR3 nucleotides: TGCGCCAGCAGCTTGCGGACTAGCGGGAGTTCCTACAATGAGCAGTTCTTC. Together with reference TRBV5-1 and TRBJ2-1, the CDR3 gives the full variable domain: KAGVTQTPRYLIKTRGQQVTLSCSPISGHRSVSWYQQTPGQGLQFLFEYFSETQRNKGNFPGRFSGRQFSNSRSEMNVSTLELGDSALYLCASSLRTSGSSYNEQFFGPGTRLTVL.

V is TRBV6-9 and J is TRBJ2-5; TRBD1 matches at 8 bases. The V gene end was trimmed by 3 bases and the J gene end by 2 bases; junction bases not matched to a gene: 5. Germline loops: CDR1 MNHGY, CDR2 SVAAGI. CDR3 size: 15 residues. DNA for the CDR3: TGTGCCAGCAGTTACTTTGGACAGGGACAAGAGACCCAGTACTTC. Its translation: CASSYFGQGQETQYF.

This clonotype has at least ten counts. With a much larger clone just one base away, this may be a read error. The chain couples TRBV5-6 to TRBJ2-7; the match to TRBD2 covers 13 bases. V lost 2 bases, J lost 7 bases, and 6 bases stayed unmatched. This CDR3 region has 15 residues. Germline V gives CDR1 SGHDT, CDR2 YYEEEE. CDR3 amino acids: CASSFGLAGVGEQYF. CDR3 DNA: TGTGCCAGCAGCTTCGGACTAGCGGGAGTTGGTGAGCAGTACTTC.

By share, this clonotype ranks as large. The CDR3 reads CASSLTIWQFF. For the CDR3, the DNA is TGTGCCAGCAGCTTAACAATCTGGCAGTTCTTC. V is TRBV7-9 and J is TRBJ2-1; D is undetermined. Germline V CDR1 and CDR2: SEHNR, FQNEAQ (reference sequence). This CDR3 comprises 11 residues. The V gene lost 2 bases and the J gene lost 12 bases, with 8 bases spanning the gap.

This clonotype was observed many times. This chain connects TRBV6-1 to TRBJ2-3; D remains unclear. V lost 6 bases, J lost 6 bases, and 7 bases lay in between. CDR3 size: 11 residues. Germline CDR1 and CDR2: MNHNS and SASEGT. The CDR3 coding sequence is TGTGCCAGCAGCCCGAGGGATACGCAGTATTTT. Its protein is CASSPRDTQYF.

The rearrangement uses TRBV7-6 and TRBJ2-4; 9 positions agree with TRBD2. The J call may be incorrect, as the DNA end agrees better with TRBJ2-7. Germline V CDR1 and CDR2: SGHVS, FNYEAQ. This CDR3 contains 14 residues. CDR3 coding DNA: TGTGCCAGCAGCTTAGCTAGCGGGAGTTACGAGCAGTACTTC. Its protein is CASSLASGSYEQYF.

This clonotype has ten or more counts. This chain connects TRBV27 to TRBJ2-7, with a tentative D call TRBD2 (7 bases). The germline gives CDR1 MNHEY, CDR2 SMNVEV (reference sequence). CDR3 length: 16 amino acids. The ends were cut back, 4 bases at V and 0 bases at J, with 16 bases in the middle. In nucleotides, the CDR3 is TGTGCCAGCAGTTCCCGGGGGGCGGTTAGCTCCTACGAGCAGTACTTC. Its translation is CASSSRGAVSSYEQYF.

Ten or more counts support this clonotype. The genes are TRBV27 and TRBJ2-1; 7 nucleotides agree with TRBD1. The CDR3 consists of 16 residues. Germline loops: CDR1 MNHEY, CDR2 SMNVEV (reference sequence). Trimming cost V 6 bases and J 3 bases; bases outside gene matches: 11. The CDR3 here is CASSLGGQAFYNEQFF. In DNA, the CDR3 is TGTGCCAGCAGCCTAGGAGGACAGGCGTTCTACAATGAGCAGTTCTTC.